Detailed here is one T cell receptor (beta chain). Assay: immunoSEQ multiplex PCR; the TCRdb copy retains only in-frame clones and omits some. Here the sample spans around 95,000 clones, 85% to 95% being singletons. The germline V gene encodes CDR1 SNHLY and CDR2 FYNNEI. The V segment lost 5 bases and the J segment 6 bases; nucleotides outside the gene matches: 10. CDR3 length: 14 amino acids. At cycle 4 day 1, cycle 7 day 1, and baseline, blood was sampled. This sample is part of a study of OX40 agonist ivuxolimab in advanced cancers. This clonotype originated in an adult with an advanced solid tumor such as melanoma, head and neck, liver or kidney cancer. Source: CD4+ or CD8+ T cells sorted from blood, taken in a trial of the OX40 agonist ivuxolimab. This sequence joins TRBV2 and TRBJ2-7, with TRBD2 identical over 7 bases. In DNA form, the CDR3 reads TGTGCCAGCAGTCGCGGACTAGTAAAGGCCGAGCAGTACTTC. Amino acid sequence: CASSRGLVKAEQYF.